A single sample gave rise to the 20 T cell receptor beta chains below, sequenced in a study of control samples from healthy donors and cancer patients (dated by TCRdb to about 2020). The library was produced with the immunoSEQ multiplex PCR assay. The table was pulled from immuneACCESS by TCRdb, which kept in-frame rearrangements only. Such tables lose some clones; where checked, under half of the loss comes from unresolved V genes, and the rest has no known cause. Across this sample there are 200,000 to 250,000 clones, with about 95% seen only once. The leading ten clones occupy approximately 1.5% of the sample. Sequenced sample: blood. The receptors were gathered from a man aged 50 to 60 in good health.

This clone was detected only once. This chain uses TRBV28 with TRBJ1-2; TRBD1 matches at 7 bases. Germline V gene data show CDR1 as MDHEN and CDR2 as SYDVKM. The CDR3 loop spans 14 amino acids. The J segment lost 4 bases and the V segment lost 8 bases, leaving 10 bases of the junction unmatched. This CDR3 reads CASRLRGRTYGYTF. DNA of the CDR3: TGTGCCAGCCGACTGAGGGGGCGGACCTATGGCTACACCTTC.

This sequence joins TRBV7-9 and TRBJ1-2, with 9 nucleotides matching TRBD1. The CDR3 is 15 residues long. Trimming at V came to 5 bases and at J to 2 bases, leaving 6 bases not matched to a gene. The germline CDR1 and CDR2 sequences are SEHNR and FQNEAQ (reference sequence). CDR3 in amino acids: CASSPQGAPNYGYTF. The CDR3 nucleotides read TGTGCCAGCAGCCCACAGGGGGCGCCCAACTATGGCTACACCTTC.

The chain couples TRBV7-2 to TRBJ2-1; maybe TRBD2 (7 bases). This CDR3 is built from 16 residues. Per germline, CDR1 SGHTA and CDR2 FQGNSA. Trimming stripped 4 bases from V and 8 bases from J, with 21 bases between. Here the CDR3 reads CASSYPEGGAWDEQFF. DNA of the CDR3: TGTGCCAGCAGCTACCCCGAGGGGGGGGCGTGGGATGAGCAGTTCTTC.

This clone was seen a single time. At one end, the junction sequence differs from germline, possibly due to a read error. V is TRBV2 and J is TRBJ2-2, with 11 positions matching TRBD1. This CDR3 comprises 18 residues. In germline, CDR1 is SNHLY, CDR2 FYNNEI. DNA for the CDR3: TGTGCCATCAGTCAGAGGACAGGGGGCTTACGGAACACCGGGGAGCTGTTTTTT. Its protein is CAISQRTGGLRNTGELFF.

A word on this clone: This sample also contains other DNA sequences that code for the same CDR3. The gene calls are TRBV7-9 and TRBJ1-6; TRBD1 aligns across 9 bases. V dropped 5 bases and J dropped 7; count of bases not matched to a gene: 6. CDR1 is SEHNR and CDR2 is FQNEAQ in the germline V gene (reference sequence). CDR3 length: 15 residues. In nucleotides, the CDR3 is TGTGCCAGCAGCCCTCCGGGACAGGGCAATTCACCCCTCCACTTT. Protein sequence: CASSPPGQGNSPLHF. The variable domain in full, completed from reference TRBV7-9 and TRBJ1-6, reads DTGVSQNPRHKITKRGQNVTFRCDPISEHNRLYWYRQTLGQGPEFLTYFQNEAQLEKSRLLSDRFSAERPKGSFSTLEIQRTEQGDSAMYLCASSPPGQGNSPLHFGNGTRLTVT.

The chain recombines TRBV6-5 with TRBJ1-4; the D gene is possibly TRBD1 (6 bases). This CDR3 is built from 15 residues. Trimming stripped 6 bases from V and 7 bases from J, with 18 bases between. CDR1 is MNHEY, CDR2 SVGAGI, per germline. The CDR3 sequence: CASRLGGEGGEKLFF. DNA of the CDR3: TGTGCCAGCAGACTTGGGGGGGAGGGGGGTGAAAAACTGTTTTTT.

The chain uses TRBV7-2 and TRBJ1-6; D gene ambiguous. CDR1 SGHTA and CDR2 FQGNSA come from the germline V gene. This CDR3 is 17 amino acids long. V was shortened by 7 bases and J by 4 bases, with 20 bases between the two germline ends. This chain's CDR3 is CASTRSNSNLYNSPLHF. CDR3 DNA: TGTGCCAGCACAAGGTCCAACTCAAACTTATATAATTCACCCCTCCACTTT. Combining the CDR3 with reference TRBV7-2 and TRBJ1-6 gives the whole variable domain GAGVSQSPSNKVTEKGKDVELRCDPISGHTALYWYRQSLGQGLEFLIYFQGNSAPDKSGLPSDRFSAERTGGSVSTLTIQRTQQEDSAVYLCASTRSNSNLYNSPLHFGNGTRLTVT.

J is TRBJ1-2 and V is TRBV2, with TRBD1 identical over 7 bases. This CDR3 is built from 14 residues. Germline values: CDR1 SNHLY, CDR2 FYNNEI. V gave up 8 bases and J gave up 4 bases; unmatched junction bases: 10. CDR3: CASVRDSERYGYTF. DNA of the CDR3: TGTGCCAGCGTTCGGGACAGCGAGCGCTATGGCTACACCTTC.

The rearrangement links TRBV7-8 to TRBJ2-7; 8 bases are shared with TRBD2. The CDR3 runs 16 residues. Trimming at V came to 1 base and at J to 2 bases, leaving 7 bases not matched to a gene. Germline V CDR1 and CDR2: SGHVS, FQNEAQ. CDR3 sequence (DNA): TGTGCCAGCAGCTTAGTGGTGCGGGGGGCCACCTACGAGCAGTACTTC. Its translation is CASSLVVRGATYEQYF.

The chain links TRBV7-9 to TRBJ2-7; 15 positions agree with TRBD2. V was pared by 4 bases and J by 3 bases, with 10 bases of the junction left unmatched. CDR3 length: 18 amino acids. The V gene's germline CDR1 is SEHNR and CDR2 FQNEAQ (reference sequence). CDR3 amino acids: CASSSDPGLAGGGYEQYV. The CDR3, as DNA: TGTGCCAGCAGCTCGGACCCGGGACTAGCGGGGGGCGGCTACGAGCAGTACGTC.

The chain links TRBV6-5 to TRBJ2-5, with 13 bases identical to TRBD2. The trim removed 6 bases at V and 1 base at J, leaving 2 bases unmatched. This CDR3 has 15 residues. Germline V gene lookup returns CDR1 MNHEY and CDR2 SVGAGI. This CDR3 reads CASSGTSGVQETQYF. DNA for the CDR3: TGTGCCAGCAGCGGGACTAGCGGGGTCCAAGAGACCCAGTACTTC.

The gene calls are TRBV30 and TRBJ2-2; D not resolved. V lost 2 bases and J 6 bases, leaving 7 bases between the germline ends. Germline V gene data show CDR1 as GTSNPN and CDR2 as SVGIG (reference sequence). This CDR3 has 12 amino acids. This CDR3 is CAWSKGPGELFF. CDR3 nucleotides: TGTGCCTGGAGTAAAGGGCCCGGGGAGCTGTTTTTT.

CDR3 region: CASSFGPYNYGYTF. The CDR3 DNA reads as TGTGCCAGCAGTTTCGGACCTTACAACTATGGCTACACCTTC. The rearrangement links TRBV28 to TRBJ1-2; D gene unclear. V was pared by 3 bases and J by 2 bases, with 10 bases between. This CDR3 has 14 amino acids. Germline CDR1 and CDR2: MDHEN and SYDVKM.

The CDR3 nucleotides are TGCGCCAGCAGCCAAAATAATGTAGGTGGCTACACCTTC. Its protein is CASSQNNVGGYTF. V gene TRBV4-1 combines with J gene TRBJ1-2; D remains ambiguous. Trimming shortened V by 2 bases and J by 7 bases, and 11 bases separated the two germline ends. The CDR3 length is 13 residues. CDR1 is MGHRA and CDR2 is YSYEKL in the germline V gene.

The V gene is TRBV30, the J gene TRBJ2-7, with D maybe TRBD1 (6 bases). Germline V gives CDR1 GTSNPN, CDR2 SVGIG (reference sequence). Trimming cost V 7 bases and J 4 bases, with 17 bases left between them. This CDR3 contains 13 residues. CDR3 DNA: TGTGCCTCGGGCAGGGGCGACGGGTACGAGCAGTACTTC. Translation: CASGRGDGYEQYF.

DNA of the CDR3: TGTGCCACCAGCCCCGGGACCCTCGGGACCCAAAACATTCAGTACTTC. Its translation: CATSPGTLGTQNIQYF. The chain has TRBV15 and TRBJ2-4, with D tentatively TRBD1 or TRBD2 (5 bases each). The V end was cut by 5 bases, the J end by 5 bases, with 19 bases between. CDR1 and CDR2 from the germline V gene are LNHNV and YYDKDF (reference sequence). The CDR3 covers 16 residues.

The chain joins TRBV6-6 to TRBJ1-1, with no clear D. The germline CDR1 and CDR2 sequences are MNHNY and SVGAGI (reference sequence). The V end was cut by 8 bases, the J end by 3 bases, with 10 bases between. The CDR3 has 12 amino acids. CDR3 region: CASSFADTEAFF. The CDR3 DNA follows: TGTGCCAGCTCATTCGCGGACACTGAAGCTTTCTTT.

The chain recombines TRBV29-1 with TRBJ1-3; 8 bases match TRBD1. J was trimmed by 4 bases and V by 5 bases; bases with no gene match: 4. CDR1 is SQVTM, CDR2 ANQGSEA, per germline. The CDR3 is 13 residues long. The CDR3: CSVRTGYGNTIYF. As DNA, the CDR3 is TGCAGCGTTAGGACAGGGTACGGAAACACCATATATTTT.

This clone was recorded once. The chain carries TRBV7-9 and TRBJ2-2, with D possibly TRBD1 on 6 matching bases. The V gene lost 5 bases and the J gene lost 0 bases, with 10 bases spanning the gap. The CDR3 length is 15 residues. CDR1 SEHNR and CDR2 FQNEAQ come from the germline V gene (reference sequence). The DNA of the CDR3 is TGTGCCAGCAGCCGAGGACAGACGAACACCGGGGAGCTGTTTTTT. Translated: CASSRGQTNTGELFF.

On this clone: The junction shows a germline mismatch at one end, possibly a read error. The V call is TRBV11-2, the J call TRBJ2-1; 7 bases align to TRBD1. Germline-derived CDR1 and CDR2 are SGHAT and FQNNGV. The CDR3 covers 15 residues. The CDR3 DNA reads as TGTGCCAGCAGTTTAGACAGGGTAAAGGGCAATGAGCAGTTCTTC. Protein sequence: CASSLDRVKGNEQFF.